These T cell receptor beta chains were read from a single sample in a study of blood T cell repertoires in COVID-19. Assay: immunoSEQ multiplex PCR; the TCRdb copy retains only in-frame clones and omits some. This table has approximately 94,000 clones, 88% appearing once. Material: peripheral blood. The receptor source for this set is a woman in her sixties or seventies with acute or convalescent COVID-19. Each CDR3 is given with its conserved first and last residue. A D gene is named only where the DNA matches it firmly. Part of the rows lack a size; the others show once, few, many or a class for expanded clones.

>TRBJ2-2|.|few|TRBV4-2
CASSQVVVLTGELFF
TGTGCCAGCAGCCAAGTTGTGGTACTCACCGGGGAGCTGTTTTTT
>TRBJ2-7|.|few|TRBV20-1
CSASGTSYEQYF
TGCAGTGCTAGTGGGACAAGCTACGAGCAGTACTTC
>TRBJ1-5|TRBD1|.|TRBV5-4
CASSLGQGVNQPQHF
TGTGCCAGCAGCTTGGGACAGGGGGTCAATCAGCCCCAGCATTTT
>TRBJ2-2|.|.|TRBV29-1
CSGGGRTTGELFF
TGCAGCGGAGGGGGTCGGACCACCGGGGAGCTGTTTTTT
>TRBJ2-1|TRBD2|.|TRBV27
CASSFRLAGGLNEQFF
TGTGCCAGCAGTTTTAGACTAGCGGGGGGCCTAAATGAGCAGTTCTTC
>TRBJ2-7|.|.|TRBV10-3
CASPPRPILDSYEQYF
TGTGCCTCCCCTCCGCGCCCAATTCTTGACTCCTACGAGCAGTACTTC
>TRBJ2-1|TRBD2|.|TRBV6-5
CATHLTSGRLVEQFF
TGTGCCACCCACCTAACTAGCGGGAGGCTAGTAGAGCAGTTCTTC
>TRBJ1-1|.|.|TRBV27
CASSLLTGNTEAFF
TGTGCCAGCAGTTTGTTGACAGGGAACACTGAAGCTTTCTTT
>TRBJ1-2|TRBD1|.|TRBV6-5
CASSSDRGRGNYGYTF
TGTGCCAGCAGTTCTGACAGGGGGCGCGGAAACTATGGCTACACCTTC
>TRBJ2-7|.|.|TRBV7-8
CASSSTDNYEQYF
TGTGCCAGCAGCTCGACAGATAACTACGAGCAGTACTTC
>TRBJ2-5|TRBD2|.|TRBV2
CASSEGSGGAGETQYF
TGTGCCAGCAGTGAAGGTAGCGGGGGGGCCGGAGAGACCCAGTACTTC
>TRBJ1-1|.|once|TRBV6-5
CAGGWGLPTEAFF
TGTGCCGGCGGGTGGGGGCTTCCCACTGAAGCTTTCTTT
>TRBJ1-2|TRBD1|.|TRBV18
CASSPGQGWYGYTF
TGTGCCAGCTCACCGGGACAGGGGTGGTATGGCTACACCTTC
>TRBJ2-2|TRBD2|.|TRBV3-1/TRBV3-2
CASSQAVRTSRFGELFF
TGTGCCAGCAGCCAAGCGGTCCGGACTAGCAGATTCGGGGAGCTGTTTTTT
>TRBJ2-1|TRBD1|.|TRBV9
CASSVWDRGYSYNEQFF
TGTGCCAGCAGCGTATGGGACAGGGGTTACTCCTACAATGAGCAGTTCTTC
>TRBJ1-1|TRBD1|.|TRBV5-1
CASSAEATGETEAFF
TGCGCCAGCAGCGCCGAGGCCACAGGGGAAACTGAAGCTTTCTTT
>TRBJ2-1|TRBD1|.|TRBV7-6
CASNIGQGFINEQFF
TGTGCCAGCAACATCGGACAGGGCTTTATTAATGAGCAGTTCTTC
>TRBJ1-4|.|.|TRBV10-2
CASTDTGSRGKLFF
TGCGCCAGCACCGATACTGGGAGCCGAGGTAAACTGTTTTTT
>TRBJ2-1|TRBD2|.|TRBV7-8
CASSLTSGGVNEQFF
TGTGCCAGCAGCCTGACTAGCGGCGGCGTGAATGAGCAGTTCTTC
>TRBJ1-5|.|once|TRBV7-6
CASSSEVNQPQHF
TGTGCCAGCAGCTCAGAAGTCAATCAGCCCCAGCATTTT
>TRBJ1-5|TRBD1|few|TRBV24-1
CATSDRTGNQPQHF
TGTGCCACCAGTGATCGGACAGGGAATCAGCCCCAGCATTTT
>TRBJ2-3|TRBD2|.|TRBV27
CASSLPGGSTDTQYF
TGTGCCAGCAGTTTGCCGGGAGGCAGCACAGATACGCAGTATTTT
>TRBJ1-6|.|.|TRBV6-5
CASGPHMGTNSPLHF
TGTGCCAGCGGTCCCCATATGGGCACAAATTCACCCCTCCACTTT
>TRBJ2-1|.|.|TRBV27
CASSLIRGNEQFF
TGTGCCAGCAGTTTAATCCGGGGCAATGAGCAGTTCTTC
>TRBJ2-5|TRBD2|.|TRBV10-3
CAISTPGLAGAETQYF
TGTGCCATCAGTACTCCCGGACTAGCGGGAGCGGAGACCCAGTACTTC
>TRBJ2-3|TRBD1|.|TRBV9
CASSVDGLTGGGTQYF
TGTGCCAGCAGCGTCGACGGGTTGACAGGGGGCGGAACGCAGTATTTT
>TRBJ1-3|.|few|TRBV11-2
CASSLIRFSGNTIYF
TGTGCCAGCAGCTTAATCAGGTTCTCGGGAAACACCATATATTTT
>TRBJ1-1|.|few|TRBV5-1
CASSLGMAGSDTEAFF
TGCGCCAGCAGCTTGGGTATGGCGGGATCCGACACTGAAGCTTTCTTT
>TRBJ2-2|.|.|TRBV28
CITTEGDTGELFF
TGTATAACTACCGAGGGGGACACCGGGGAGCTGTTTTTT
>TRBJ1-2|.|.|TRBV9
CASSRTTGYTF
TGTGCCAGCAGCCGAACAACGGGCTACACCTTC
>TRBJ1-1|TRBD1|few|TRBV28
CASSDRGGRNTEAFF
TGTGCCAGCAGCGACAGGGGGGGACGAAACACTGAAGCTTTCTTT
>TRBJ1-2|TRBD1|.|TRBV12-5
CASGLALQGLTF
TGTGCTAGTGGTTTGGCCTTACAGGGGCTCACCTTC
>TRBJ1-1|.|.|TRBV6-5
CASSSQGPNTEAFF
TGTGCCAGCAGTTCCCAGGGTCCGAACACTGAAGCTTTCTTT
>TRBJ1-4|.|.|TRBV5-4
CASSLAGGKYEKLFF
TGTGCCAGCAGCTTGGCCGGGGGAAAATACGAAAAACTGTTTTTT
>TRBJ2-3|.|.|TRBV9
CASSVLGRKITDTQYF
TGTGCCAGCAGCGTACTGGGCAGGAAAATCACAGATACGCAGTATTTT
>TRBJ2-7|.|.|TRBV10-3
CAISERQGYYEQYF
TGTGCCATCAGTGAGCGGCAGGGTTATTACGAGCAGTACTTC
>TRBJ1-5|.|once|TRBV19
CASRGQNSNQPQHF
TGTGCCAGTAGAGGACAAAATAGCAATCAGCCCCAGCATTTT
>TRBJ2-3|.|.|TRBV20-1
CSAPTDTQYF
TGCAGTGCTCCTACAGATACGCAGTATTTT
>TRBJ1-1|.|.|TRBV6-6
CASSSPWLTEAFF
TGTGCCAGCAGTTCTCCTTGGCTCACTGAAGCTTTCTTT
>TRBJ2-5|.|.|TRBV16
CASSQQGTSQETQYF
TGTGCCAGCAGCCAACAGGGGACCTCCCAAGAGACCCAGTACTTC
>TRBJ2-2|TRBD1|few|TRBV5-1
CASSLTGTGMVPGELFF
TGCGCCAGCAGCTTGACCGGGACAGGGATGGTGCCCGGGGAGCTGTTTTTT
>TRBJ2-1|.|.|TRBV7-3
CASSPQGLYYNEQFF
TGTGCCAGCAGCCCTCAGGGGCTATATTACAATGAGCAGTTCTTC
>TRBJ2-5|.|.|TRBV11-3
CASSLGGQRETQYF
TGTGCCAGCAGCTTAGGTGGGCAGAGAGAGACCCAGTACTTC
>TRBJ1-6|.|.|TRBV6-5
CASSHGPVMDSPLHF
TGTGCCAGCAGTCATGGGCCGGTCATGGATTCACCCCTCCACTTT
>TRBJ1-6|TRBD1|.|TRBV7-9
CASSRTGGNSPLHF
TGTGCCAGCAGCCGGACAGGGGGTAATTCACCCCTCCACTTT
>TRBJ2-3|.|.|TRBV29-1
CSADSDEVTDTQYF
TGCAGCGCAGACTCAGACGAAGTCACAGATACGCAGTATTTT
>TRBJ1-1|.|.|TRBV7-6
CASSLYRGTEAFF
TGTGCCAGCAGCCTATACCGAGGGACTGAAGCTTTCTTT
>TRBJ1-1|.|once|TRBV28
CASSLPDSPNTEAFF
TGTGCCAGCAGTTTACCGGACAGCCCGAACACTGAAGCTTTCTTT
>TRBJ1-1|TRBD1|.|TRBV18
CASSFDRGQGTEAFF
TGTGCCAGCTCATTCGACAGGGGGCAAGGCACTGAAGCTTTCTTT
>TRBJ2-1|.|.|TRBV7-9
CASRATGNTYNEQFF
TGTGCCAGCAGGGCGACAGGTAACACCTACAATGAGCAGTTCTTC